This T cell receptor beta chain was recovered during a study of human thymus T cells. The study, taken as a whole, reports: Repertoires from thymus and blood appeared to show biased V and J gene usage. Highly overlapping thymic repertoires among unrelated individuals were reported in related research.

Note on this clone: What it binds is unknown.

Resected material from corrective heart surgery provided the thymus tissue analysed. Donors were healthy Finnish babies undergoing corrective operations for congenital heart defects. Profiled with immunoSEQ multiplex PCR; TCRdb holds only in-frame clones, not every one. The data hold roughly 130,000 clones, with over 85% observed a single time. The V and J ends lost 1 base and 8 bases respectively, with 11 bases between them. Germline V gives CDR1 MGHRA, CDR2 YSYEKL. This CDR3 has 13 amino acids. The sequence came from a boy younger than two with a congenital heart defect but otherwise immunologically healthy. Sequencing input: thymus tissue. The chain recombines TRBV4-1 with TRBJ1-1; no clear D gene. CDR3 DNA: TGCGCCAGCAGCCAAGTTCCCAGGAGGGAAGCTTTCTTT. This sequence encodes CASSQVPRREAFF.